This record covers a single T cell receptor beta chain. It has no known antigen specificity. No much larger clone exists at a distance of one base, and base qualities are not known. Library preparation employed the immunoSEQ multiplex PCR assay. What TCRdb holds here is the immuneACCESS table cut down to in-frame rearrangements. Part of the clones is not present; checked against another copy, under half of the missing clones reflect an unresolved V gene, and the others are unexplained. The sample table shows around 120,000 clones, and approximately 90% are seen once. In total, the top ten clones hold approximately 13% of the sample. The CDR3 runs 17 amino acids, cysteine and phenylalanine included. Of all the DNA, just the CDR3 is kept, 51 bases in frame from base 1. For CDR1 and CDR2, the germline V gene lists WSHSY and SAAADI. V drops 4 bases and J drops 3 bases, leaving 18 bases in between. Mismatch repair deficiency was established in every enrolled patient by polymerase chain reaction or immunohistochemistry. TCR sequencing was performed for a few patients who responded to pembrolizumab therapy. The phase II trial prospectively tested pembrolizumab PD-1 blockade in advanced mismatch repair-deficient cancers regardless of tissue of origin. Serial peripheral blood T cell samples were collected before and at multiple times after starting PD-1 blockade. Blood sampling times were reported as weeks after the first pembrolizumab dose.

This sample was taken from a study of PD-1 blockade in mismatch repair-deficient tumors (dated by TCRdb to 2017 to 2019). Background on the whole study: The trial enrolled fewer than 90 consecutive patients with about a dozen mismatch repair-deficient cancer types between late 2013 and late 2016, all previously treated and progressing. Deep sequencing of TCR CDR3 regions was used to track tumor-associated T cell clones in peripheral blood of patients responding to PD-1 blockade.

The investigation overall reported the following: Rapid expansion after pembrolizumab followed by contraction, generally before radiologic responses, was shown by tumor-resident clones, which were often undetectable in blood before treatment.

The clonotype comes from an adult with mismatch repair-deficient cancer. This material consisted of peripheral blood, taken 44 weeks after starting pembrolizumab. Rearrangement joined TRBV10-2 to TRBJ1-4; the D gene is unclear. The DNA sequence is TGCGCCAGCAGTGGGGGAGTTGGTAGCACGGCTAATGAAAAACTGTTTTTT. Its product reads: CASSGGVGSTANEKLFF.